This T cell receptor beta chain is from a study of CD8 T cells in Susac syndrome. Points on this clonotype: Its antigen remains unknown.

RNA was extracted with the RNeasy kit, and a quantity of about 0.45 to 1 ug was reverse transcribed using random hexamers. Across 54 Vbeta and 13 Jbeta, TCR beta CDR3 was amplified with immunoSEQ multiplex PCR. A single record per CDR3 protein comes from TCRdb applying MiXCR to the immunoSEQ multiplex PCR reads. The sample carries about 180,000 distinct CDR3 sequences, roughly 95% recorded once. Study-wide results and limits: As acknowledged by the study, its TCR sequencing and HLA analysis included a relatively small number of individuals.

This TCR derives from a human donor with multiple sclerosis. Sequenced material: CD8+ T cells from PBMCs.

Here the CDR3 reads CASSPVYYNTEAFF. CDR3 DNA: TGCGCCAGCAGCCCGGTGTATTATAACACTGAAGCTTTCTTT. The chain employs TRBV5-1 and TRBJ1-1; D gene ambiguous. The germline gives CDR1 SGHRS, CDR2 YFSETQ. CDR3 length: 14 amino acids. The germline V and J ends were trimmed by 4 bases and 2 bases, with 12 bases remaining between them.